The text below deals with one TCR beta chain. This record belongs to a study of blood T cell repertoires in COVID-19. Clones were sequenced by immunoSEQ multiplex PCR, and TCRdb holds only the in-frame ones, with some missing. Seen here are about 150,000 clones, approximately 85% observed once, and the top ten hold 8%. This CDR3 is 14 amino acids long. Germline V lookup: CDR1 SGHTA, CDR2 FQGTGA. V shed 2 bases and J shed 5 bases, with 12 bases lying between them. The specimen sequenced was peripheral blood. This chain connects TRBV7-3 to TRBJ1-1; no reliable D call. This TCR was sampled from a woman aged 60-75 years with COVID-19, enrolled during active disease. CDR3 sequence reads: CASSLSGVGTEAFF. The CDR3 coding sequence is TGTGCCAGCAGCTTATCCGGGGTTGGGACTGAAGCTTTCTTT. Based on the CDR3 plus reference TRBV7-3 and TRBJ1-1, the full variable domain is GAGVSQTPSNKVTEKGKYVELRCDPISGHTALYWYRQSLGQGPEFLIYFQGTGAADDSGLPNDRFFAVRPEGSVSTLKIQRTERGDSAVYLCASSLSGVGTEAFFGQGTRLTVV.